Sequencing of this TCR beta chain was carried out in a study of vaccination effects on CD4 cells after COVID-19. At the level of the study: Sampling occurred a median 72 days post second dose, range 14 to 241.

To note about this clone: What it binds is unknown.

Clones were sequenced by immunoSEQ multiplex PCR, and TCRdb holds only the in-frame ones, with some missing. The table includes under 20,000 clones, 65% to 75% detected once. Within the ViraFEST assay, antigen-specific CD4+ T cells underwent expansion with viral peptide pools prior to sequencing. Researchers isolated CD4+ T cells once around 11 days of culture had elapsed. The person had a PCR-confirmed SARS-CoV-2 infection during March to December 2020. Either the BNT162b2 or mRNA-1273 vaccine was given to participants in two doses. Trimming at V came to 5 bases and at J to 4 bases, leaving 6 bases not matched to a gene. CDR1 is SEHNR and CDR2 is FQNEAQ in the germline V gene (reference sequence). This CDR3 has 15 amino acids.

Sequencing used CD4+ T cells from PBMCs cultured with SARS-CoV-2 spike peptides, obtained after COVID-19 vaccination. This receptor was taken from a human donor who had a prior SARS-CoV-2 infection. This chain connects TRBV7-9 to TRBJ1-3, with TRBD1 matching over 9 bases. CDR3 in amino acids: CASSARGQGGNTIYF. The CDR3 DNA reads TGTGCCAGCAGCGCGAGGGGACAGGGAGGAAACACCATATATTTT.